The T cell receptor beta chain described here comes from a study of T cell repertoires in cytomegalovirus infection (dated by TCRdb to between 2018 and 2020). Context from the whole study: Donor HLA type was relevant to the analysis, as public TCR beta signatures indicated carriage of CMV infection together with the matching HLA type.

Comments on this clonotype: No antigen is known for it. Base qualities were left out, and no much larger clone turns up one base away.

The V and J ends are trimmed by 1 base and 6 bases, leaving 15 bases between them. Via the germline V gene, CDR1 is SGHDN and CDR2 FVKESK. Including the terminal cysteine and phenylalanine, the CDR3 comprises 15 residues. Left in the record is the CDR3 DNA by itself, 45 bases read in frame from the first base. Overall study outcomes, separate from this receptor: In both this cohort and an independent cohort of a few hundred donors, the cumulative frequency of public TCR beta family members distinguished carriers of CMV infection plus the relevant HLA type. The ex vivo response was dominated by HLA-C-restricted CMV-specific TCR beta clonotypes, which also provided the single most frequent clonotype in two of eight donors.

Sequencing used an Illumina HiSeq 1500. The raw public reads went through TCRdb reprocessing: fastp at Q25, MiXCR clone calling, in-frame beta chains kept. CDR3 protein sequences are deduplicated, and each keeps its most common genes and DNA. The sample yields about 150,000 distinct CDR3 sequences; less than 25% were counted once. The top ten clonotypes cover approximately 11% of the sample. Sample: PBMCs. This TCR came from a human donor in good health (CMV status not recorded). Some clones in this sample may be carry-over from other donors' samples. The chain is made from TRBV14 and TRBJ1-1, with no confident D gene call. The CDR3 here reads CASSQGLTARPEAFF. Here is the DNA: TGTGCCAGCAGCCAAGGACTGACCGCTCGCCCTGAAGCTTTCTTT.